The text below deals with one T cell receptor (beta chain). Its antigen is as yet unknown. This sample stems from a study of graft-versus-host responses after intestinal transplantation. Whole-study findings and limits: Among recipient marrow samples, GvH clones were found; some appeared first in ileum or blood. Early post-transplant HvG declines showed an association with peak circulating GvH clone levels.

The CDR3 loop spans 17 amino acids. The V end was cut by 2 bases, the J end by 2 bases, with 20 bases between. Germline CDR1 is SGHDT and CDR2 is YYEEEE. Only in-frame clones appear in the TCRdb table, and some are missing; sequencing was by immunoSEQ multiplex PCR. This sample has tens of thousands of clones; roughly 87% occur once, and the top ten carry 17%. The chain is built from TRBV5-6 and TRBJ2-7, with D perhaps assigned TRBD1 or TRBD2 (6 bases each). Sequenced material: unstimulated CD8+ T cells sorted from spleen or lymph node cells, taken before intestinal transplant. This sequence originates from a human donor who received an intestinal transplant. CDR3 loop: CASSLILGGLAPYEQYF. CDR3 in DNA: TGTGCCAGCAGCTTAATTCTAGGGGGACTTGCCCCCTACGAGCAGTACTTC. The full variable domain, with the rest looked up from reference TRBV5-6 and TRBJ2-7, is DAGVTQSPTHLIKTRGQQVTLRCSPKSGHDTVSWYQQALGQGPQFIFQYYEEEERQRGNFPDRFSGHQFPNYSSELNVNALLLGDSALYLCASSLILGGLAPYEQYFGPGTRLTVT.